This TCR beta chain was recorded in a study of T-cell memory formation after mild COVID-19. MiXCR, applied by TCRdb to the 5' RACE reads, yields one record per CDR3 protein. Here the sample spans approximately 150,000 distinct CDR3 sequences, less than 20% being singletons. Germline V gives CDR1 SEHNR, CDR2 FQNEAQ (reference sequence). Trimming removed 5 bases from V and 4 bases from J, with 15 bases in between. The CDR3 spans 14 residues. The table lists this clonotype with a few counts. The chain couples TRBV7-9 to TRBJ2-7; D is unresolved. This receptor was taken from an adult woman who had mild COVID-19 (a few samples of this study predate the infection). Cell type and time point are not known. Sequenced material: PBMCs or a T cell subset sorted from them (not recorded which). DNA for the CDR3: TGTGCCAGCAGCCCAAGGGCGGAATCGTACGAGCAGTACTTC. Protein product: CASSPRAESYEQYF.